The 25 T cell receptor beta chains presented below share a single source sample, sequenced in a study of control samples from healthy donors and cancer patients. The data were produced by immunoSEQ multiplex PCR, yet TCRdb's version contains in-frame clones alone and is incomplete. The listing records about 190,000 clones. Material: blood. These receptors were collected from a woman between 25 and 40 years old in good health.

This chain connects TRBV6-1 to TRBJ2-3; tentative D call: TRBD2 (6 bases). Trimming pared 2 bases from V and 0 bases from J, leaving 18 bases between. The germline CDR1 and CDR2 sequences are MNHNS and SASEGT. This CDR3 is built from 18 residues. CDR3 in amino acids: CASSERRTGGVSTDTQYF. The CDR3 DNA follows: TGTGCCAGCAGTGAACGACGCACGGGCGGGGTAAGCACAGATACGCAGTATTTT.

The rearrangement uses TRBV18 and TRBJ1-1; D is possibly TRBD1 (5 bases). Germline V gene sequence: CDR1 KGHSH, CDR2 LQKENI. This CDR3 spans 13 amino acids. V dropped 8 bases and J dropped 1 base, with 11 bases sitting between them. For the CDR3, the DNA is TGTGCCAGCCGGCGGGACGGGAACACTGAAGCTTTCTTT. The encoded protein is CASRRDGNTEAFF.

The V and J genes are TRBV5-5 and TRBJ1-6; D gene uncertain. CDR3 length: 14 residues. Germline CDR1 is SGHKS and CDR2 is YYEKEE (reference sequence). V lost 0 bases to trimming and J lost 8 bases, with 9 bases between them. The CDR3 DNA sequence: TGTGCCAGCAGCTTGGCGGGGTCGGATTCACCCCTCCACTTT. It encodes CASSLAGSDSPLHF. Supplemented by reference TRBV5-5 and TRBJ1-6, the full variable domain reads DAGVTQSPTHLIKTRGQQVTLRCSPISGHKSVSWYQQVLGQGPQFIFQYYEKEERGRGNFPDRFSARQFPNYSSELNVNALLLGDSALYLCASSLAGSDSPLHFGNGTRLTVT.

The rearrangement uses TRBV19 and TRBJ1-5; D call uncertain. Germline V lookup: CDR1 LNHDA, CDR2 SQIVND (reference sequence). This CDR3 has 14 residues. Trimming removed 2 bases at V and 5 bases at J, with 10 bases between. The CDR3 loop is CASSILTVDQPQHF. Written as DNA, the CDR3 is TGTGCCAGTAGTATATTAACAGTCGATCAGCCCCAGCATTTT.

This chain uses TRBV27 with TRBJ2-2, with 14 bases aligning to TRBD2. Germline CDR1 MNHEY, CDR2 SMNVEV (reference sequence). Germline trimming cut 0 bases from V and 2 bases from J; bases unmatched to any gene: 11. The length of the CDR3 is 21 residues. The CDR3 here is CASSLSRLTTSGGDNTGELFF. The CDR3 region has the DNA TGTGCCAGCAGTTTATCCAGGCTTACGACTAGCGGGGGGGATAACACCGGGGAGCTGTTTTTT.

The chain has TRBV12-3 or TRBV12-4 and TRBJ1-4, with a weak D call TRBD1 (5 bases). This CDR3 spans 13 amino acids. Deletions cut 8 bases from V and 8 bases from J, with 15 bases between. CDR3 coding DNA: TGTGCCAGCTCAATCCCCGGGGGGGAAAAACTGTTTTTT. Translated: CASSIPGGEKLFF.

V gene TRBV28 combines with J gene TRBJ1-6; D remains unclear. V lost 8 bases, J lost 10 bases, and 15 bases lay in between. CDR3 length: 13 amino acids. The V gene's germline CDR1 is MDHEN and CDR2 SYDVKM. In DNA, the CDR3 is TGTGCCAGCCGATCAAGGCGGTACTCACCCCTCCACTTT. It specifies CASRSRRYSPLHF. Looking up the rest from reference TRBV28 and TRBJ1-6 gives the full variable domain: DVKVTQSSRYLVKRTGEKVFLECVQDMDHENMFWYRQDPGLGLRLIYFSYDVKMKEKGDIPEGYSVSREKKERFSLILESASTNQTSMYLCASRSRRYSPLHFGNGTRLTVT.

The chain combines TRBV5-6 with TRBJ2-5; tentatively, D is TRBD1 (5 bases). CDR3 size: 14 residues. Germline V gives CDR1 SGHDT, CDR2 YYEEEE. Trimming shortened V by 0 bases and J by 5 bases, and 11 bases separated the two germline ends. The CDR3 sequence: CASSLATPGETQYF. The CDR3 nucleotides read TGTGCCAGCAGCTTGGCAACACCAGGGGAGACCCAGTACTTC.

The CDR3 loop is CASSTGDFGYTF. For the CDR3, the DNA is TGTGCCAGCTCGACAGGGGACTTTGGCTACACCTTC. The V call is TRBV18, the J call TRBJ1-2; 8 positions agree with TRBD1. The ends lost 6 bases at V and 7 bases at J; junction bases unmatched: 4. The CDR3 sequence is 12 residues long. CDR1 KGHSH and CDR2 LQKENI come from the germline V gene.

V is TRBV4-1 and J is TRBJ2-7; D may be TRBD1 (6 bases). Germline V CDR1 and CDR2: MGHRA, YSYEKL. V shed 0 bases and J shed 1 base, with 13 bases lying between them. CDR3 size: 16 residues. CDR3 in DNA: TGCGCCAGCAGCCAAGAAGGGGGATCCGCTTCCTACGAGCAGTACTTC. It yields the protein CASSQEGGSASYEQYF.

Here the CDR3 reads CASSVVGLAGTGELFF. The CDR3 DNA reads as TGTGCCAGCAGCGTAGTCGGACTAGCGGGTACCGGGGAGCTGTTTTTT. The rearrangement links TRBV9 to TRBJ2-2; 11 bases match TRBD2. The CDR3 loop spans 16 amino acids. Trimming at V came to 0 bases and at J to 5 bases, leaving 3 bases not matched to a gene. Germline CDR1 is SGDLS and CDR2 is YYNGEE.

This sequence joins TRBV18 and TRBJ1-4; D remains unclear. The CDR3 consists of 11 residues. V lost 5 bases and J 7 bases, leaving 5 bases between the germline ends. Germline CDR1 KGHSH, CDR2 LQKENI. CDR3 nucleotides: TGTGCCAGCTCAAATGGTGAAAAACTGTTTTTT. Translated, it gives CASSNGEKLFF.

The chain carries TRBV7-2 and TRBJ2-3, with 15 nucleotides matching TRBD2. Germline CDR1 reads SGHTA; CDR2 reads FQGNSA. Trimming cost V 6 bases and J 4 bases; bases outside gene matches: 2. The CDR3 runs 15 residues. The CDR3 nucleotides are TGTGCCAGCAGGGGACTAGCGGGGGGAGCAGATACGCAGTATTTT. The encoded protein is CASRGLAGGADTQYF.

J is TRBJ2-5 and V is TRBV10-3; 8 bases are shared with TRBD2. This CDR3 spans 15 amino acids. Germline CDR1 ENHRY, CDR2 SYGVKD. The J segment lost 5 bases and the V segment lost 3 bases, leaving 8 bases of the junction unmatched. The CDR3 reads CAISETAGAGETQYF. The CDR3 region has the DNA TGTGCCATCAGTGAAACAGCGGGGGCGGGGGAGACCCAGTACTTC.

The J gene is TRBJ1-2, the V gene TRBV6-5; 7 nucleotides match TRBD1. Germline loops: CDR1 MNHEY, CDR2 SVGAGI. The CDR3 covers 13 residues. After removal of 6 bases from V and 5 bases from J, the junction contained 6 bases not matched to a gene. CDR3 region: CASRPRGVYGYTF. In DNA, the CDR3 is TGTGCCAGCAGACCCAGGGGGGTTTATGGCTACACCTTC.

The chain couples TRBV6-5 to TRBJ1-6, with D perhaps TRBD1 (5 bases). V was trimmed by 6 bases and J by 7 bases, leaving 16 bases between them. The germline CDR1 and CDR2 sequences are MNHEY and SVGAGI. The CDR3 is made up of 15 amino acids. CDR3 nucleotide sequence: TGTGCCAGCAGCCGTGAACCGGGACCCAATTCACCCCTCCACTTT. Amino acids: CASSREPGPNSPLHF.

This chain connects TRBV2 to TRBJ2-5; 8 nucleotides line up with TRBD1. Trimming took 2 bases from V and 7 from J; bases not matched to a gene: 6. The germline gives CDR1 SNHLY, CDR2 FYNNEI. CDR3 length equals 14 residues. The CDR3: CASSELAQGGTQYF. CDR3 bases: TGTGCCAGCAGTGAATTAGCACAGGGGGGGACCCAGTACTTC. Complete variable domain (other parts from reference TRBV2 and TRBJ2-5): EPEVTQTPSHQVTQMGQEVILRCVPISNHLYFYWYRQILGQKVEFLVSFYNNEISEKSEIFDDQFSVERPDGSNFTLKIRSTKLEDSAMYFCASSELAQGGTQYFGPGTRLLVL.

The CDR3 DNA reads as TGTGCCACCAGTGATTCGACCCAATTAGGCACTGAAGCTTTCTTT. It specifies CATSDSTQLGTEAFF. V usage is TRBV24-1 and J usage is TRBJ1-1, with D unresolved. Germline CDR1 KGHDR, CDR2 SFDVKD. V dropped 2 bases and J dropped 4 bases, with 13 bases sitting between them. This CDR3 comprises 15 residues.

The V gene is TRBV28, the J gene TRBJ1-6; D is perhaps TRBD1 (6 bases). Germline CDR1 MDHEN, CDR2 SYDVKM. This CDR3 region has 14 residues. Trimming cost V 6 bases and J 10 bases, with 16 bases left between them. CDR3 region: CASSAGGGGSPLHF. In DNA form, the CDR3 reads TGTGCCAGCAGCGCCGGGGGGGGCGGCTCACCCCTCCACTTT.

CDR3 amino acids: CASSYAWGIQYGYTF. The CDR3 region has the DNA TGTGCCAGCAGTTACGCGTGGGGGATTCAATATGGCTACACCTTC. The chain recombines TRBV6-5 with TRBJ1-2; a weak D match, TRBD1 (5 bases). Germline loops: CDR1 MNHEY, CDR2 SVGAGI. This CDR3 has 15 residues. V shed 2 bases and J shed 5 bases, with 15 bases lying between them.

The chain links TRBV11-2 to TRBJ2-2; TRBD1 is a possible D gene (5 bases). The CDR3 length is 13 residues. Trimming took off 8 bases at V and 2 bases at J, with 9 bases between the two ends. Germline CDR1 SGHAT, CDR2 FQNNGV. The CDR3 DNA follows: TGTGCCAGCGACAGCCTTAACACCGGGGAGCTGTTTTTT. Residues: CASDSLNTGELFF.

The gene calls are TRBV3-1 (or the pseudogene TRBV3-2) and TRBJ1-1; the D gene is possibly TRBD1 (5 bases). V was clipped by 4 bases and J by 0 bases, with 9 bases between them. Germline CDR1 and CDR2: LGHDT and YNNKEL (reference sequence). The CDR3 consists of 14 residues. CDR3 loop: CASSRTQMNTEAFF. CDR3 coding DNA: TGTGCCAGCAGCCGGACACAAATGAACACTGAAGCTTTCTTT.

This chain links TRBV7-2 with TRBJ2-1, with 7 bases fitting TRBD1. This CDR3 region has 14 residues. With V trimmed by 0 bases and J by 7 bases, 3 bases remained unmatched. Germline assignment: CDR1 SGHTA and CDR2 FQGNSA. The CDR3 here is CASSLATGKNEQFF. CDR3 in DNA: TGTGCCAGCAGCTTAGCGACAGGGAAGAATGAGCAGTTCTTC.

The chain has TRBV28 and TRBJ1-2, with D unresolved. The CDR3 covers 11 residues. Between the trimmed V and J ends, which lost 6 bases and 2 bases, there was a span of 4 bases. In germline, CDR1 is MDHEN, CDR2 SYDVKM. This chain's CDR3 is CASSRNYGYTF. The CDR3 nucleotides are TGTGCCAGCAGCAGAAACTATGGCTACACCTTC.

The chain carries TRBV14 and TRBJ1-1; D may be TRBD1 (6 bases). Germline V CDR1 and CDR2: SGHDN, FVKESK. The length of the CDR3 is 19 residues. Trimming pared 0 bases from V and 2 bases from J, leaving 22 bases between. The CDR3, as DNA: TGTGCCAGCAGCCAAGATTCCTGGGGGAGAGGAGGGGGAAACACTGAAGCTTTCTTT. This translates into CASSQDSWGRGGGNTEAFF.